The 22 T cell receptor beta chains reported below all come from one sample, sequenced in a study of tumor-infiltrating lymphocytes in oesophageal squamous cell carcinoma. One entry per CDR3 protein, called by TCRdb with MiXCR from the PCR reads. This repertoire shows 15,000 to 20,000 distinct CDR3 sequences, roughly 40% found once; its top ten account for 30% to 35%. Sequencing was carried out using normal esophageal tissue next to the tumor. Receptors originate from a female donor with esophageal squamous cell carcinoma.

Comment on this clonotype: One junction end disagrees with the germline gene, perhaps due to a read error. Written as DNA, the CDR3 is TGTGCTAGCAGCTGGGGACTAGCGGGAGGGGAGACCCAGTACTTC. It is translated as CASSWGLAGGETQYF. V usage is TRBV7-6 and J usage is TRBJ2-5; 16 nucleotides match TRBD2. Germline V gene sequence: CDR1 SGHVS, CDR2 FNYEAQ. The CDR3 contains 15 residues.

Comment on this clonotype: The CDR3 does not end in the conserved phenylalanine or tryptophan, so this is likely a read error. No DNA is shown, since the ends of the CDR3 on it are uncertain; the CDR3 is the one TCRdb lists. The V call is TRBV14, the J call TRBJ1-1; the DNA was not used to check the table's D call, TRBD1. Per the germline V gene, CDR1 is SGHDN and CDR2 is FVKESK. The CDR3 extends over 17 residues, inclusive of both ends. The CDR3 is CASSQDFETGLSSTLGT.

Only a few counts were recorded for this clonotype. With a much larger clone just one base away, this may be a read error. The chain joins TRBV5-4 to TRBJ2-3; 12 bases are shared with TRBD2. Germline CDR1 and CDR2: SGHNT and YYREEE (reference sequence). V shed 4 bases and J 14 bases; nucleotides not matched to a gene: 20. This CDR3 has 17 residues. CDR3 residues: CASSASSGRANTGELYF. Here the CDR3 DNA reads TGTGCCAGCAGCGCCTCTAGCGGGAGGGCGAACACCGGGGAGCTGTATTTT. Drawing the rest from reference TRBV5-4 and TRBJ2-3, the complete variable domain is ETGVTQSPTHLIKTRGQQVTLRCSSQSGHNTVSWYQQALGQGPQFIFQYYREEENGRGNFPPRFSGLQFPNYSSELNVNALELDDSALYLCASSASSGRANTGELYFGPGTRLTVL.

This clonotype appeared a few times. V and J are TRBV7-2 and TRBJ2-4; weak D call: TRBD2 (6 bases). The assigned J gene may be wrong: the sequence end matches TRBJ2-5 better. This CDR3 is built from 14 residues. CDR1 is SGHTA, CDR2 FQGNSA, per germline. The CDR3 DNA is TGTGCCAGCAGCTTAAAAGCCGGGAGTCAGACCCAGTACTTC. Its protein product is CASSLKAGSQTQYF.

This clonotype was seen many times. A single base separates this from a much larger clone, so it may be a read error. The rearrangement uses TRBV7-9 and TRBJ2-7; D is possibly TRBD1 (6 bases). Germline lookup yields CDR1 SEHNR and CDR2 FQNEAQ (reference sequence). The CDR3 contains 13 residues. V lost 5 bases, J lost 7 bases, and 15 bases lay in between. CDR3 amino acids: CASSATGQDEQYF. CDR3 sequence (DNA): TGTGCCAGCAGCGCAACAGGGCAGGATGAGCAGTACTTC.

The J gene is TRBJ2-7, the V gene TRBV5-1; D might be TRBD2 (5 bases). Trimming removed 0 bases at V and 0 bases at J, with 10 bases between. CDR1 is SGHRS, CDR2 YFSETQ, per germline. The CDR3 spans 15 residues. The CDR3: CASSLGPGSSYEQYF. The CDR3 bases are TGCGCCAGCAGCTTGGGACCGGGGAGCTCCTACGAGCAGTACTTC.

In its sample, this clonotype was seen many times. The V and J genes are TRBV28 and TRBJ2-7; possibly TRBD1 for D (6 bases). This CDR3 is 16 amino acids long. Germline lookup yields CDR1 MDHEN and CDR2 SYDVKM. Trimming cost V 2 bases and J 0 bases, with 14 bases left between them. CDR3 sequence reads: CASSLGAGDNSYEQYF. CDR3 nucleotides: TGTGCCAGCAGTTTAGGGGCAGGGGACAACTCCTACGAGCAGTACTTC.

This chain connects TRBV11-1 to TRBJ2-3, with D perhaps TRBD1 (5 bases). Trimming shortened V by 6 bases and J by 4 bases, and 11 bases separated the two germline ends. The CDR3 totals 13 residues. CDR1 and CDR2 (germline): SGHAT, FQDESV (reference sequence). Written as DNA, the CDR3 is TGTGCCAGCAGGCCAGGGTCCCCAGATACGCAGTATTTT. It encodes CASRPGSPDTQYF.

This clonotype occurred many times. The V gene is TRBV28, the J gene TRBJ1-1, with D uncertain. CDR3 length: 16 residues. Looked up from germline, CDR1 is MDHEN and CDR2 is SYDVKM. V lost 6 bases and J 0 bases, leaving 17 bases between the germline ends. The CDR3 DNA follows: TGTGCCAGCAGCCATTCTGAGTCACATATGAACACTGAAGCTTTCTTT. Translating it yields CASSHSESHMNTEAFF.

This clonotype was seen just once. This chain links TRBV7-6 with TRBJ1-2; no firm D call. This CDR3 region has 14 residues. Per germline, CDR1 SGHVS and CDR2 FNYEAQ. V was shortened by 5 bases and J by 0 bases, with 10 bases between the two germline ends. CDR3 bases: TGTGCCAGCAGCCCGGACGGAGCTAACTATGGCTACACCTTC. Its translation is CASSPDGANYGYTF.

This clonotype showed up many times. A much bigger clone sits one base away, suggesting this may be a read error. The CDR3 loop reads CASSSYYEQFF. For the CDR3, the DNA is TGTGCCAGCAGTTCCTACTACGAGCAGTTCTTC. The V and J genes are TRBV7-9 and TRBJ2-1; no definite D call. The V gene's germline CDR1 is SEHNR and CDR2 FQNEAQ (reference sequence). Trimming cost V 6 bases and J 10 bases, with 10 bases left between them. CDR3 length equals 11 residues.

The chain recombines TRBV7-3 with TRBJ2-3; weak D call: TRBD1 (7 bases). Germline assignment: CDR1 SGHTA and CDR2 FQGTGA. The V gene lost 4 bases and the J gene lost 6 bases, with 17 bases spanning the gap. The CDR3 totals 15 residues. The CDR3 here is CASSSRTGGGDTQYF. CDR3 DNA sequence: TGTGCCAGCAGCTCAAGGACAGGAGGGGGGGATACGCAGTATTTT.

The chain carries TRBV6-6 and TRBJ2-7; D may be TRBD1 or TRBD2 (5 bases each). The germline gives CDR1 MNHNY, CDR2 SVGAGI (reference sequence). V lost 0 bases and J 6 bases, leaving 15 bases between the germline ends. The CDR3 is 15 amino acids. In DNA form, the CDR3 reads TGTGCCAGCAGTTACTCAGGGACGGCGGATGGCGAGCAGTACTTC. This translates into CASSYSGTADGEQYF.

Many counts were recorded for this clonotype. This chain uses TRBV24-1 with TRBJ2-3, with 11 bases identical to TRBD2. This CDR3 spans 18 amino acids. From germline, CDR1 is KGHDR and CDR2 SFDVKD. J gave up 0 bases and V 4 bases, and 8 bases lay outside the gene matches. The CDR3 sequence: CATSEFSGRDSSTDTQYF. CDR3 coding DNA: TGTGCCACCAGTGAGTTTAGCGGGAGGGATTCAAGCACAGATACGCAGTATTTT.

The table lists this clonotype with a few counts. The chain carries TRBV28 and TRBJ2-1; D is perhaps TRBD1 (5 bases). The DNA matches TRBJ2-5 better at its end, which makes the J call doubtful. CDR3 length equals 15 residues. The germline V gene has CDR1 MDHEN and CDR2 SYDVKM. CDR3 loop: CASSFRGHLGETQYF. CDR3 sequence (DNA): TGTGCCAGCAGTTTCCGCGGACATCTGGGGGAGACCCAGTACTTC.

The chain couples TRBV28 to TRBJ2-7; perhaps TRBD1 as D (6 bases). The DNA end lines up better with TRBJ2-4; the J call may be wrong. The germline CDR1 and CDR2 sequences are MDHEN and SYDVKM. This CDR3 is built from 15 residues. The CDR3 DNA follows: TGTGCCAGCAGGCGACAGGAACTAGCCAAAAACATTCAGTACTTC. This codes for CASRRQELAKNIQYF.

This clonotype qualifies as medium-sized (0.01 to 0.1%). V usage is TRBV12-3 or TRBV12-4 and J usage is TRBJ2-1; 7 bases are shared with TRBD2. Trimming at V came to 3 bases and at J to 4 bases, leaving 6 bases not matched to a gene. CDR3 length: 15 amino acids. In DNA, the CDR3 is TGTGCCAGCAGTTTTGAGGGAGGGCATTACAATGAGCAGTTCTTC. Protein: CASSFEGGHYNEQFF.

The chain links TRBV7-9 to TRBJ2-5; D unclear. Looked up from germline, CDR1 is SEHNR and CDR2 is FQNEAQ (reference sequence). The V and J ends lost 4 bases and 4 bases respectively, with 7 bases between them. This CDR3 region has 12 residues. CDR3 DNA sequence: TGTGCCAGCAGCTCACGAGGAGAGACCCAGTACTTC. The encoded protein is CASSSRGETQYF.

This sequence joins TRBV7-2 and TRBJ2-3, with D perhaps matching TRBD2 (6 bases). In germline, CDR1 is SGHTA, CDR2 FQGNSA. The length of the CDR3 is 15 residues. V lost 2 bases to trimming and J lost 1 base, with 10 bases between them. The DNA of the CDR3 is TGTGCCAGCAGCTTACGGAGCGGGCGCACAGATACGCAGTATTTT. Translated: CASSLRSGRTDTQYF.

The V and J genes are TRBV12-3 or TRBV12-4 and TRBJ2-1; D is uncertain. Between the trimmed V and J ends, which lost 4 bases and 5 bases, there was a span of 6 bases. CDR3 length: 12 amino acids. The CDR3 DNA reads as TGTGCCAGCAGTTATTTGGACAATGAGCAGTTCTTC. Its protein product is CASSYLDNEQFF.

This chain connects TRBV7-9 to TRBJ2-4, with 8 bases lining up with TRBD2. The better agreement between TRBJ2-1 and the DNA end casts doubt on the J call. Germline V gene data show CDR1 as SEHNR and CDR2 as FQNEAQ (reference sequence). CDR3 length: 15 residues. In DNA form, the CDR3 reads TGTGCCAGCAGCTTAGACGGGGGGGCGTCGGATGAGCAGTTCTTC. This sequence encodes CASSLDGGASDEQFF.

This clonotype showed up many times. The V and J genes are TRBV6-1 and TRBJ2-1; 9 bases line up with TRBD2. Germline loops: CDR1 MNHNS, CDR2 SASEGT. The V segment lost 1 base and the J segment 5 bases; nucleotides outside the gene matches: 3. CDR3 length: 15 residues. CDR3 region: CASSEGAGGHNEQFF. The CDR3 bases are TGTGCCAGCAGTGAAGGGGCGGGAGGGCACAATGAGCAGTTCTTC.